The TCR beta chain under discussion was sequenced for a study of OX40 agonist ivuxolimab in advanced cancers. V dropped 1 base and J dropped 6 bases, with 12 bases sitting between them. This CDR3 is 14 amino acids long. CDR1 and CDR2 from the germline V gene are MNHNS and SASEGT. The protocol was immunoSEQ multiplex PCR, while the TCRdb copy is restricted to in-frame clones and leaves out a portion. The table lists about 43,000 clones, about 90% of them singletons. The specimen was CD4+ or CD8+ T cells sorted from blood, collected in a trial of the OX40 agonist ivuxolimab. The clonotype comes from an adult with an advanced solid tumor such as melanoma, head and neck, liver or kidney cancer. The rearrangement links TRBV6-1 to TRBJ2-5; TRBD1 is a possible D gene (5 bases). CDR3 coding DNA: TGTGCCAGCAGTGAAGAAAAGGGGCGACAGACCCAGTACTTC. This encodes CASSEEKGRQTQYF.